The 31 T cell receptor beta chains below come from one sample, sequenced in a study of control samples from healthy donors and cancer patients. Sequencing used immunoSEQ multiplex PCR; TCRdb keeps in-frame clones, though not all of them. The sample holds about 90,000 clones, approximately 90% seen once. The sequenced material came from blood. These receptor sequences come from a woman younger than 35 in good health.

This sequence joins TRBV11-2 and TRBJ2-6; 9 bases fit TRBD1. Trimming at V came to 3 bases and at J to 1 base, leaving 7 bases not matched to a gene. Germline V gene data show CDR1 as SGHAT and CDR2 as FQNNGV. CDR3 length: 18 amino acids. The CDR3 nucleotides read TGTGCCAGCAGCTTGGGGGACAGGGCAGGTTCTGGGGCCAACGTCCTGACTTTC. This codes for CASSLGDRAGSGANVLTF.

The chain carries TRBV5-6 and TRBJ2-3; D unclear. Germline V gene lookup returns CDR1 SGHDT and CDR2 YYEEEE. Trimming removed 4 bases at V and 5 bases at J, with 14 bases between. The CDR3 totals 14 residues. CDR3: CASSPWVSRDTQYF. CDR3 nucleotides: TGTGCCAGCAGCCCCTGGGTGAGCCGAGATACGCAGTATTTT.

The CDR3 reads CASSESGSYNEQFF. CDR3 DNA: TGTGCCAGCAGTGAATCGGGATCGTACAATGAGCAGTTCTTC. The J gene is TRBJ2-1, the V gene TRBV2, with D tentatively TRBD2 (5 bases). There are 14 residues in the CDR3. Trimming pared 2 bases from V and 4 bases from J, leaving 9 bases between. The germline gives CDR1 SNHLY, CDR2 FYNNEI.

The chain employs TRBV5-4 and TRBJ2-7; tentatively, D is TRBD1 (6 bases). Trimming removed 4 bases at V and 1 base at J, with 12 bases between. The CDR3 extends over 14 amino acids. Germline CDR1 is SGHNT and CDR2 is YYREEE (reference sequence). The CDR3 DNA follows: TGTGCCAGCAGCCCCACAGGGTCTTCCTACGAGCAGTACTTC. This translates into CASSPTGSSYEQYF. Drawing the rest from reference TRBV5-4 and TRBJ2-7, the complete variable domain is ETGVTQSPTHLIKTRGQQVTLRCSSQSGHNTVSWYQQALGQGPQFIFQYYREEENGRGNFPPRFSGLQFPNYSSELNVNALELDDSALYLCASSPTGSSYEQYFGPGTRLTVT.

CDR3 loop: CASRLRPDTQYF. CDR3 DNA sequence: TGTGCCAGCAGACTTCGGCCCGATACGCAGTATTTT. The chain joins TRBV7-9 to TRBJ2-3; D not resolved. The germline CDR1 and CDR2 sequences are SEHNR and FQNEAQ (reference sequence). V was trimmed by 6 bases and J by 6 bases, leaving 10 bases between them. The CDR3 spans 12 residues. Full variable domain (outside the CDR3, taken from reference TRBV7-9 and TRBJ2-3): DTGVSQNPRHKITKRGQNVTFRCDPISEHNRLYWYRQTLGQGPEFLTYFQNEAQLEKSRLLSDRFSAERPKGSFSTLEIQRTEQGDSAMYLCASRLRPDTQYFGPGTRLTVL.

V is TRBV7-3 and J is TRBJ2-1, with D unresolved. The CDR3 is made up of 14 amino acids. From germline, CDR1 is SGHTA and CDR2 FQGTGA. Trimming removed 2 bases at V and 7 bases at J, with 12 bases between. The CDR3: CASSLSGGGNEQFF. In DNA form, the CDR3 reads TGTGCCAGCAGCTTATCGGGCGGTGGGAATGAGCAGTTCTTC.

The chain employs TRBV13 and TRBJ2-7, with a tentative D call TRBD2 (5 bases). This CDR3 contains 14 residues. Germline loops: CDR1 PRHDT, CDR2 FYEKMQ (reference sequence). V lost 2 bases to trimming and J lost 3 bases, with 11 bases between them. CDR3 nucleotide sequence: TGTGCCAGCAGCTTACTCGGGGAAATCTACGAGCAGTACTTC. Translation gives CASSLLGEIYEQYF.

The genes are TRBV7-2 and TRBJ2-3; D is undetermined. CDR1 SGHTA and CDR2 FQGNSA come from the germline V gene. The CDR3 consists of 11 residues. The ends were cut back, 5 bases at V and 4 bases at J, with 4 bases in the middle. The CDR3 region has the DNA TGTGCCAGCAGCGTCTCAGATACGCAGTATTTT. Protein product: CASSVSDTQYF.

This chain links TRBV9 with TRBJ1-1; a weak D match, TRBD1 (6 bases). Germline CDR1 and CDR2: SGDLS and YYNGEE. Deletions cut 4 bases from V and 5 bases from J, with 15 bases between. CDR3 size: 14 residues. CDR3 amino acids: CASSSQQGYTEAFF. The CDR3 coding sequence is TGTGCCAGCAGCTCTCAACAGGGTTATACTGAAGCTTTCTTT.

This clone was seen more than once but under ten times. This chain connects TRBV5-1 to TRBJ1-1, with D maybe TRBD1 (5 bases). The CDR3 length is 15 residues. Deletions cut 4 bases from V and 0 bases from J, with 13 bases between. CDR1 and CDR2 from the germline V gene are SGHRS and YFSETQ. CDR3: CASSPLPDMNTEAFF. Written as DNA, the CDR3 is TGCGCCAGCAGCCCTCTACCGGACATGAACACTGAAGCTTTCTTT.

The chain joins TRBV4-1 to TRBJ1-1; TRBD1 is a possible D gene (5 bases). This CDR3 is 13 amino acids long. The ends were cut back, 1 base at V and 7 bases at J, with 10 bases in the middle. Germline loops: CDR1 MGHRA, CDR2 YSYEKL. CDR3 sequence: CASSQGWGYEAFF. The CDR3 bases are TGCGCCAGCAGCCAAGGATGGGGGTATGAAGCTTTCTTT.

The gene calls are TRBV27 and TRBJ1-5, with 7 bases aligning to TRBD1. This CDR3 comprises 15 residues. The ends lost 7 bases at V and 0 bases at J; junction bases unmatched: 6. Germline CDR1 reads MNHEY; CDR2 reads SMNVEV (reference sequence). The chain's CDR3 is CASKPTGNSNQPQHF. The CDR3 nucleotides are TGTGCCAGCAAGCCGACAGGGAATAGCAATCAGCCCCAGCATTTT.

This clone occurred once. This chain links TRBV29-1 with TRBJ1-1; 8 positions agree with TRBD1. The CDR3 is made up of 13 amino acids. With 7 bases clipped from V and 5 bases from J, the junction kept 9 bases outside the gene matches. Germline V lookup: CDR1 SQVTM, CDR2 ANQGSEA. Here the CDR3 reads CSGHGQGGTEAFF. The CDR3, as DNA: TGCAGCGGACACGGACAGGGAGGGACTGAAGCTTTCTTT.

The rearrangement joins TRBV7-9 to TRBJ1-2; 9 bases are shared with TRBD1. This CDR3 has 14 amino acids. V was pared by 1 base and J by 8 bases, with 5 bases of the junction left unmatched. The germline V gene has CDR1 SEHNR and CDR2 FQNEAQ (reference sequence). This CDR3 is CASSLEGTGRGYTF. Here the CDR3 DNA reads TGTGCCAGCAGCTTAGAGGGGACAGGGCGAGGCTACACCTTC. Drawing the rest from reference TRBV7-9 and TRBJ1-2, the complete variable domain is DTGVSQNPRHKITKRGQNVTFRCDPISEHNRLYWYRQTLGQGPEFLTYFQNEAQLEKSRLLSDRFSAERPKGSFSTLEIQRTEQGDSAMYLCASSLEGTGRGYTFGSGTRLTVV.

The V gene is TRBV18, the J gene TRBJ1-1; possible D gene TRBD1, 5 bases. This CDR3 region has 14 residues. CDR1 and CDR2 from the germline V gene are KGHSH and LQKENI. Between the trimmed V and J ends, which lost 4 bases and 1 base, there was a span of 10 bases. The CDR3 loop is CASSRGSSNTEAFF. CDR3 nucleotide sequence: TGTGCCAGCTCACGGGGCAGCTCGAACACTGAAGCTTTCTTT.

V is TRBV3-1 (or the pseudogene TRBV3-2) and J is TRBJ1-6; D unclear. This CDR3 has 15 residues. Germline V gene lookup returns CDR1 LGHDT and CDR2 YNNKEL (reference sequence). Trimming took off 4 bases at V and 10 bases at J, with 17 bases between the two ends. The CDR3 DNA follows: TGTGCCAGCAGCCCCGACGCGGACGAGGGATCACCCCTCCACTTT. Translation gives CASSPDADEGSPLHF.

Only one count was recorded for this clone. This chain links TRBV6-5 with TRBJ1-1; D is ambiguous. V shed 6 bases and J shed 0 bases, with 8 bases lying between them. Germline assignment: CDR1 MNHEY and CDR2 SVGAGI. The CDR3 has 13 amino acids. The CDR3 nucleotides are TGTGCCAGCAGGACAAGCCTGAACACTGAAGCTTTCTTT. This sequence encodes CASRTSLNTEAFF.

This clone was seen once. CDR3 region: CASSPLEVNTEAFF. The DNA for the CDR3 is TGCGCCAGCAGCCCGCTGGAGGTGAACACTGAAGCTTTCTTT. V is TRBV5-1 and J is TRBJ1-1, with D unresolved. The CDR3 extends over 14 amino acids. Germline CDR1 reads SGHRS; CDR2 reads YFSETQ. V lost 4 bases to trimming and J lost 0 bases, with 10 bases between them.

The CDR3 bases are TGTGCCAGCAGCCAAGAAGGGGGGGGTAGCTATGGCTACACCTTC. This translates into CASSQEGGGSYGYTF. The chain carries TRBV14 and TRBJ1-2, with a possible D match to TRBD1 (6 bases). The ends were cut back, 0 bases at V and 4 bases at J, with 12 bases in the middle. This CDR3 contains 15 residues. The germline V gene encodes CDR1 SGHDN and CDR2 FVKESK.

This clone was counted between two and nine times. The V call is TRBV25-1, the J call TRBJ2-7; D is ambiguous. The V gene lost 6 bases and the J gene lost 0 bases, with 9 bases spanning the gap. CDR3 length equals 13 residues. Germline V gives CDR1 MGHDK, CDR2 SYGVNS. CDR3 residues: CASRGESSYEQYF. The CDR3 nucleotides read TGTGCCAGCAGAGGAGAGAGCTCCTACGAGCAGTACTTC.

The genes are TRBV29-1 and TRBJ2-7; 9 nucleotides line up with TRBD1. V lost 7 bases, J lost 6 bases, and 10 bases stayed unmatched. CDR3 size: 13 residues. Germline V gene lookup returns CDR1 SQVTM and CDR2 ANQGSEA. The CDR3 nucleotides read TGCAGCGCTATAAGGACAGGGGCCGGCGAGCAGTACTTC. Translated, it gives CSAIRTGAGEQYF.

The chain is built from TRBV6-5 and TRBJ1-6, with 7 bases that match TRBD1. From germline, CDR1 is MNHEY and CDR2 SVGAGI. This CDR3 comprises 15 residues. Trimming took 1 base from V and 4 from J; bases not matched to a gene: 1. The CDR3 region has the DNA TGTGCCAGCAGTTACTTACAGGGGTATAATTCACCCCTCCACTTT. Protein sequence: CASSYLQGYNSPLHF.

CDR3 sequence reads: CASSLRSPGDTEAFF. In DNA, the CDR3 is TGCGCCAGCAGCCTCCGGAGTCCCGGGGACACTGAAGCTTTCTTT. The rearrangement uses TRBV4-1 and TRBJ1-1; D is undetermined. Looked up from germline, CDR1 is MGHRA and CDR2 is YSYEKL. This CDR3 contains 15 residues. V gave up 4 bases and J gave up 3 bases, with 15 bases separating them.

J is TRBJ1-1 and V is TRBV6-6; D is possibly TRBD1 (5 bases). Germline CDR1 and CDR2: MNHNY and SVGAGI (reference sequence). Trimming left V 2 bases short and J 1 base short, with 11 bases between. This CDR3 region has 15 residues. Written as DNA, the CDR3 is TGTGCCAGCAGTTACCAACACGACAGGAACACTGAAGCTTTCTTT. Amino acid sequence: CASSYQHDRNTEAFF.

This rearrangement joins TRBV2 to TRBJ2-1; D is perhaps TRBD2 (6 bases). V lost 1 base and J 0 bases, leaving 13 bases between the germline ends. This CDR3 has 17 amino acids. Germline assignment: CDR1 SNHLY and CDR2 FYNNEI. This chain's CDR3 is CASSEGTTIRSYNEQFF. The CDR3 coding sequence is TGTGCCAGCAGTGAAGGGACTACCATCCGCTCCTACAATGAGCAGTTCTTC.

V usage is TRBV4-2 and J usage is TRBJ2-7; possibly TRBD1 for D (5 bases). V lost 0 bases and J lost 0, with 6 bases in between. The CDR3 is made up of 14 amino acids. The germline CDR1 and CDR2 sequences are LGHNA and YNFKEQ. CDR3 coding DNA: TGTGCCAGCAGCCAAGACAGGGTCTCCTACGAGCAGTACTTC. Its protein is CASSQDRVSYEQYF.

Comments on this clone: Additional DNA sequences in this sample encode the identical CDR3. The chain links TRBV5-1 to TRBJ2-1; TRBD2 matches at 11 bases. V gave up 3 bases and J gave up 5 bases; unmatched junction bases: 4. This CDR3 is 15 amino acids long. Germline values: CDR1 SGHRS, CDR2 YFSETQ. The CDR3, as DNA: TGCGCCAGCAGCTCGGGACTAGCGGCTAACAATGAGCAGTTCTTC. Translating gives CASSSGLAANNEQFF.

V usage is TRBV5-5 and J usage is TRBJ2-5, with 13 bases lining up with TRBD2. The CDR3 is made up of 16 amino acids. J was trimmed by 3 bases and V by 1 base; bases with no gene match: 3. Germline CDR1 reads SGHKS; CDR2 reads YYEKEE (reference sequence). CDR3 DNA: TGTGCCAGCAGCTTGAGTGGACTAGCGGGGGAAGAGACCCAGTACTTC. Its protein product is CASSLSGLAGEETQYF.

The V and J genes are TRBV10-2 and TRBJ1-1; the D is unclear. This CDR3 is built from 11 residues. Trimming cost V 10 bases and J 4 bases, with 10 bases left between them. Germline-derived CDR1 and CDR2 are WSHSY and SAAADI. This CDR3 is CATRGPTEAFF. The CDR3 DNA reads as TGCGCCACCCGAGGGCCCACTGAAGCTTTCTTT.

This clone occurred once. The genes are TRBV18 and TRBJ2-3; D is unresolved. Trimming took 1 base from V and 0 from J, leaving 8 bases between them. Germline-derived CDR1 and CDR2 are KGHSH and LQKENI. This CDR3 comprises 15 residues. In DNA form, the CDR3 reads TGTGCCAGCTCACCACTCAGCGTAAGCACAGATACGCAGTATTTT. Translated: CASSPLSVSTDTQYF.

The V gene is TRBV7-7, the J gene TRBJ1-1, with 7 positions matching TRBD1. Losses at the gene ends were 10 bases for V and 0 bases for J; bases not matched to a gene: 2. This CDR3 region has 12 residues. Germline V gives CDR1 SSHAT, CDR2 FNYEAQ (reference sequence). Here the CDR3 reads CATGQLNTEAFF. DNA of the CDR3: TGTGCCACGGGACAGCTGAACACTGAAGCTTTCTTT.